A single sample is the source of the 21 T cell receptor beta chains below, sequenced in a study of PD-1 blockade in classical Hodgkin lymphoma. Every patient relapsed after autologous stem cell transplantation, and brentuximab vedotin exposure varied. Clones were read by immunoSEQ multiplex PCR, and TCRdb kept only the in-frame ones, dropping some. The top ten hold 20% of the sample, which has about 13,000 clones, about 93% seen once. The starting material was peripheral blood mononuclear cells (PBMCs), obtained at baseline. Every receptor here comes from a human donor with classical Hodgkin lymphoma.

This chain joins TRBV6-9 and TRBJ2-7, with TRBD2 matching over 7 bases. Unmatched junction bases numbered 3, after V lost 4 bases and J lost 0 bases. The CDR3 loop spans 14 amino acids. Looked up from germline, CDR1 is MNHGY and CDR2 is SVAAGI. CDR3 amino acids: CASSFTSASYEQYF. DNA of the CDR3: TGTGCCAGCAGTTTCACTAGCGCCTCCTACGAGCAGTACTTC.

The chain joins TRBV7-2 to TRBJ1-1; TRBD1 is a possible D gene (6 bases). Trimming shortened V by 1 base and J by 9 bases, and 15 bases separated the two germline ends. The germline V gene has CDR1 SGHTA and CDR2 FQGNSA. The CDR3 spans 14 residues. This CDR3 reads CASSLGIQGVQAFF. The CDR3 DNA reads TGTGCCAGCAGCTTAGGGATACAGGGCGTACAAGCTTTCTTT.

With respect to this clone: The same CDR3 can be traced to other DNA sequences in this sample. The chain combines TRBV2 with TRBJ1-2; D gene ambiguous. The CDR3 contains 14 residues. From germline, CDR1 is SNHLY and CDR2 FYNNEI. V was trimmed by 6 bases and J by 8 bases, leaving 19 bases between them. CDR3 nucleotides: TGTGCCAGCAGAGGTGGTTCGCAGACCTCCGGCTACACCTTC. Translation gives CASRGGSQTSGYTF.

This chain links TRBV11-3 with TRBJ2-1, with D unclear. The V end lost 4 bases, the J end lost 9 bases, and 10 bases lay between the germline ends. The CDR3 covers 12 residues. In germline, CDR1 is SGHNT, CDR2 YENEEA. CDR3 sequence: CASSSRASEQFF. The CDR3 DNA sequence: TGTGCCAGCAGCTCTAGAGCCAGTGAGCAGTTCTTC.

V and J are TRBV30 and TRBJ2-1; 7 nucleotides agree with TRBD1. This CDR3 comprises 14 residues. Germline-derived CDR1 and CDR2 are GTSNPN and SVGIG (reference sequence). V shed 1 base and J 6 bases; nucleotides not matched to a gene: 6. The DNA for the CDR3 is TGTGCCTGGAGTGCCATCGGGACAGCCAATGAGCAGTTCTTC. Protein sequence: CAWSAIGTANEQFF.

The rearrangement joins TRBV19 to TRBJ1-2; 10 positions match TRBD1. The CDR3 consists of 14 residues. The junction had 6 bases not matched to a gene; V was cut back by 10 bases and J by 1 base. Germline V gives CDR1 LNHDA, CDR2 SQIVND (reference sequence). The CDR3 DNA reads TGTGCCACTACTCGGGACAGGGGTAACTATGGCTACACCTTC. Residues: CATTRDRGNYGYTF.

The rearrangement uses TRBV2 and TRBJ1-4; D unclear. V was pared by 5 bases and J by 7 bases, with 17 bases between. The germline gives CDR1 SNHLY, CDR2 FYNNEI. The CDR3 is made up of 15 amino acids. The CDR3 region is CASSPLFLEIEKLFF. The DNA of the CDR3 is TGTGCCAGCAGTCCCCTCTTTTTAGAAATTGAAAAACTGTTTTTT.

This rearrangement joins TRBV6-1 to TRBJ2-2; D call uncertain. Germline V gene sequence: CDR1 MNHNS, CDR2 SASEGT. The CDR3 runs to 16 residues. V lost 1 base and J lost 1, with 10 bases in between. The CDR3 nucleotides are TGTGCCAGCAGTGAAGGACGAAGGGAGAACACCGGGGAGCTGTTTTTT. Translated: CASSEGRRENTGELFF.

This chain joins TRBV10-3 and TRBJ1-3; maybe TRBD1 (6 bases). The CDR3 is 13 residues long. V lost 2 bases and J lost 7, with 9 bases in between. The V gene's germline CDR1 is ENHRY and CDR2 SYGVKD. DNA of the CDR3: TGTGCCATCAGTGAGAACAGGGAGAACACCATATATTTT. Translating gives CAISENRENTIYF.

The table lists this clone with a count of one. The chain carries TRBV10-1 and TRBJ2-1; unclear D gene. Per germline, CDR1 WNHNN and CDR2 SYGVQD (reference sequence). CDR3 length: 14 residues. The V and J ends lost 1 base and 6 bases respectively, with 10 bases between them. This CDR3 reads CASSEFGSGNEQFF. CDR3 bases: TGCGCCAGCAGTGAGTTCGGTAGTGGCAATGAGCAGTTCTTC.

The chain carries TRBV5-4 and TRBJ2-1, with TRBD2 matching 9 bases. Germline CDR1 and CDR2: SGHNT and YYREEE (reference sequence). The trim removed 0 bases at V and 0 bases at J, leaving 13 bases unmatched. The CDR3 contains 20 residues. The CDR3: CASSLEPGLALFGSYNEQFF. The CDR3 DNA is TGTGCCAGCAGCTTGGAACCGGGACTAGCTTTATTTGGCTCCTACAATGAGCAGTTCTTC.

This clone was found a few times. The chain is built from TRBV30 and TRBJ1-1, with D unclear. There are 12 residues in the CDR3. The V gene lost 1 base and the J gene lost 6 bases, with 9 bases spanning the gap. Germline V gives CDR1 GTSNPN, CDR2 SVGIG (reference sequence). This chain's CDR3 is CAWSDGQSEAFF. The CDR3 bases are TGTGCCTGGAGTGATGGGCAGTCTGAAGCTTTCTTT.

Here the CDR3 reads CAWSGLGGGEGSYNEQFF. DNA for the CDR3: TGTGCCTGGAGCGGCCTAGGAGGGGGGGAAGGCTCCTACAATGAGCAGTTCTTC. J is TRBJ2-1 and V is TRBV30; a weak D match, TRBD2 (7 bases). The CDR3 runs 18 residues. The V gene's germline CDR1 is GTSNPN and CDR2 SVGIG (reference sequence). Trimming removed 3 bases from V and 0 bases from J, with 21 bases in between.

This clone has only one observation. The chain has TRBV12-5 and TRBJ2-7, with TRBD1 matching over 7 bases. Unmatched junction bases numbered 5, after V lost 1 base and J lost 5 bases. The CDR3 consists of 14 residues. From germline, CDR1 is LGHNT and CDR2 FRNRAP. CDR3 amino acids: CASGLGQGRDEQYF. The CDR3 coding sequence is TGTGCTAGTGGTTTGGGACAGGGTCGCGACGAGCAGTACTTC.

The CDR3 coding sequence is TGTGCCAGCAGCGTAGCCCTAAGCCCAGCGGGGGGGATATACAATGAGCAGTTCTTC. Translated, it gives CASSVALSPAGGIYNEQFF. V and J are TRBV9 and TRBJ2-1, with 10 nucleotides matching TRBD2. V lost 0 bases, J lost 4 bases, and 13 bases stayed unmatched. Germline CDR1 is SGDLS and CDR2 is YYNGEE. The CDR3 length is 19 residues.

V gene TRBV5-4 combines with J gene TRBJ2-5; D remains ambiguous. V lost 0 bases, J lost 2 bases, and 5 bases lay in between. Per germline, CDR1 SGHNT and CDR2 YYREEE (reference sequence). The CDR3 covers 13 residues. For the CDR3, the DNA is TGTGCCAGCAGCTTGGTCGCTCAAGAGACCCAGTACTTC. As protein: CASSLVAQETQYF.

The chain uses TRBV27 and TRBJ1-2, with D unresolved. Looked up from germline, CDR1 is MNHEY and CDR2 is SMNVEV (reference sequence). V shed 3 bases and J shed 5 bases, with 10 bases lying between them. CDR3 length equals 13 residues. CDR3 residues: CASSFARSYGYTF. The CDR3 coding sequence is TGTGCCAGCAGTTTCGCCAGGTCATATGGCTACACCTTC.

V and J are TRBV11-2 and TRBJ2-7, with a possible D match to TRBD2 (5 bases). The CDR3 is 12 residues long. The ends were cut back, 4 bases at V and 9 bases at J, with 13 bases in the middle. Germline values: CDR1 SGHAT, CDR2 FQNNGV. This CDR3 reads CASSSRRRVQYF. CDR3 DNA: TGTGCCAGCAGCTCTAGACGGCGGGTGCAGTACTTC. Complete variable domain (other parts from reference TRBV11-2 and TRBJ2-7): EAGVAQSPRYKIIEKRQSVAFWCNPISGHATLYWYQQILGQGPKLLIQFQNNGVVDDSQLPKDRFSAERLKGVDSTLKIQPAKLEDSAVYLCASSSRRRVQYFGPGTRLTVT.

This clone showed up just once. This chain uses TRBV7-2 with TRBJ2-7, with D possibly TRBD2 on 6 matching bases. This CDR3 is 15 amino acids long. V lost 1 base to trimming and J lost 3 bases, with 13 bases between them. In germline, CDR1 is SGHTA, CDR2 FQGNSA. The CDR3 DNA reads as TGTGCCAGCAGCTTAGGCCCTGCGGGAATCTACGAGCAGTACTTC. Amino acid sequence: CASSLGPAGIYEQYF. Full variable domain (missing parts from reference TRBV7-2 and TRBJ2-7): GAGVSQSPSNKVTEKGKDVELRCDPISGHTALYWYRQSLGQGLEFLIYFQGNSAPDKSGLPSDRFSAERTGGSVSTLTIQRTQQEDSAVYLCASSLGPAGIYEQYFGPGTRLTVT.

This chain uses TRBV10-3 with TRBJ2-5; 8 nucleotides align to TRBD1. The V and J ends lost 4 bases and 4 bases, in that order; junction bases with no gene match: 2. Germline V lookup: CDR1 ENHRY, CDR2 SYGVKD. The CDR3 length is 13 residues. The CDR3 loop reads CAISVDRGETQYF. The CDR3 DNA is TGTGCCATCAGTGTTGACAGGGGAGAGACCCAGTACTTC.

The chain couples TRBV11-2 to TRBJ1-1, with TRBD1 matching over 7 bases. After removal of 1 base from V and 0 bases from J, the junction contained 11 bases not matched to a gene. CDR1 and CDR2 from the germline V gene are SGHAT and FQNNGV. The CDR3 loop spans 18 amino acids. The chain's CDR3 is CASSLANPGQVMNTEAFF. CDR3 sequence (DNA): TGTGCCAGCAGCTTAGCCAACCCCGGACAGGTCATGAACACTGAAGCTTTCTTT.